This is a list of T cell receptor beta chains from one sample in a study of blood T cells in healthy people across ages. From the 5' RACE reads, TCRdb called clonotypes with MiXCR, one entry per CDR3 protein. The table has approximately 1,000,000 distinct CDR3 sequences, under 45% seen once. The material sequenced was blood. The receptors shown here come from a woman between 55 and 75 years old in good health. CDR3s include the opening cysteine and the closing phenylalanine or tryptophan.

v_call: TRBV4-2
j_call: TRBJ2-1
cdr3_aa: CASSQESQGVSGNEQFF

v_call: TRBV29-1
j_call: TRBJ2-4
cdr3_aa: CSVRRRDKNIQYF

v_call: TRBV2
j_call: TRBJ2-1
cdr3_aa: CASSLQEQPKFTNEQFF

v_call: TRBV20-1
j_call: TRBJ2-5
cdr3_aa: CSAHNGASEYQETQYF

v_call: TRBV7-2
j_call: TRBJ2-4
cdr3_aa: CASSLSMGSKTIQYF

v_call: TRBV5-1
j_call: TRBJ2-7
cdr3_aa: CASSLAWQPAYEQYF

v_call: TRBV5-1
j_call: TRBJ1-3
cdr3_aa: CASSFGGSTSGNTIYF

v_call: TRBV6-1
j_call: TRBJ2-3
cdr3_aa: CASSKGWQGTSTDTQYF

v_call: TRBV11-2
j_call: TRBJ2-5
cdr3_aa: CASSFPGREIAQYF

v_call: TRBV19
j_call: TRBJ2-1
cdr3_aa: CASSIVNSYNEQFF

v_call: TRBV28
j_call: TRBJ2-2
cdr3_aa: CASSHPGLAGGGTGELFF

v_call: TRBV5-5
j_call: TRBJ2-4
cdr3_aa: CASSSIFLAGGRNIQYF

v_call: TRBV2
j_call: TRBJ1-5
cdr3_aa: CASMHRVSDQPQHF

v_call: TRBV12-3/TRBV12-4
j_call: TRBJ1-5
cdr3_aa: CASSFDRKDQPQHF

v_call: TRBV27
j_call: TRBJ1-6
cdr3_aa: CASSLSTFNSPLHF

v_call: TRBV12-3/TRBV12-4
j_call: NA
cdr3_aa: CASSRDRAYYEQYF

v_call: TRBV5-1
j_call: NA
cdr3_aa: CASKPGTSSYEQYF

v_call: TRBV20-1
j_call: NA
cdr3_aa: CSANEGIGETQYF

v_call: TRBV5-6
j_call: TRBJ2-2
cdr3_aa: CASSPTFILRANTGELFF

v_call: TRBV2
j_call: TRBJ2-2
cdr3_aa: CASSEASRAGELFF

v_call: TRBV3-1
j_call: TRBJ1-2
cdr3_aa: CASSQGPGGGGYTF

v_call: TRBV25-1
j_call: TRBJ2-2
cdr3_aa: CASSDPRVTGELFF

v_call: TRBV5-1
j_call: TRBJ2-1
cdr3_aa: CASSAMTGKSYNEQFF

v_call: TRBV27
j_call: TRBJ2-7
cdr3_aa: CASSLRWRSGLAGGGYEQYF